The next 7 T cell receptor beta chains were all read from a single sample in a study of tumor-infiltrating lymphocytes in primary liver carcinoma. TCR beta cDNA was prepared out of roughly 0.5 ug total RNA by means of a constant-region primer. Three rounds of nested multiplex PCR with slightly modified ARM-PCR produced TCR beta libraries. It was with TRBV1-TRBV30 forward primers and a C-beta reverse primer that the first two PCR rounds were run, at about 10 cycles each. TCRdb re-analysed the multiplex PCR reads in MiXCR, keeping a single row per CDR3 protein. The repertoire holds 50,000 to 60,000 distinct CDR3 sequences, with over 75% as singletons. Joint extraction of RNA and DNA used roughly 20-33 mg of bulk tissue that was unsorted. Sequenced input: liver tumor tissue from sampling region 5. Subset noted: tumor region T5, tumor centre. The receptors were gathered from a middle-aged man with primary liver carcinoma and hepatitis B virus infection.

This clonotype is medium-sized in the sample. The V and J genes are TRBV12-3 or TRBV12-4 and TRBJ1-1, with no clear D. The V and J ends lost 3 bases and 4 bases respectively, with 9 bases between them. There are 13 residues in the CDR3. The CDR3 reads CASSFKSGTEAFF. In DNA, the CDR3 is TGTGCCAGCAGTTTCAAAAGCGGCACTGAAGCTTTCTTT.

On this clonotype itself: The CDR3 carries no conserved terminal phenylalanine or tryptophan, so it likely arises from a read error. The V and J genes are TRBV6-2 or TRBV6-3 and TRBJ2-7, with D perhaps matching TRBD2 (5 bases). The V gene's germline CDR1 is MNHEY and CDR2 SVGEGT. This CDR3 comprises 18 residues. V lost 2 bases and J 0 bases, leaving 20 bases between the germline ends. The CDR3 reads CASSYNAGGGGLSYEQYL. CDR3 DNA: TGTGCCAGCAGTTACAACGCGGGTGGTGGCGGGCTCTCCTACGAGCAGTACTTA.

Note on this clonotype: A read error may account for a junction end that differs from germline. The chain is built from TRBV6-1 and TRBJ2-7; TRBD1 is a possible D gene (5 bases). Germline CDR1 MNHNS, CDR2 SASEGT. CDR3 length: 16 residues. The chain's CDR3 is CTSSTDMSPILREQYF. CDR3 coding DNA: TGCACCAGCAGTACGGACATGTCACCAATTCTACGCGAGCAGTACTTC.

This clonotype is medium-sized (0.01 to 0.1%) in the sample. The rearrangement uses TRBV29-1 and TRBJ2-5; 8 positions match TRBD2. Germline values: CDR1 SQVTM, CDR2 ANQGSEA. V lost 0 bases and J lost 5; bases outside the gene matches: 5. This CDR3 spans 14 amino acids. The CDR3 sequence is CSVEDKASGETQYF. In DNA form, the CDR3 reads TGCAGCGTTGAAGATAAGGCTAGCGGGGAGACCCAGTACTTC.

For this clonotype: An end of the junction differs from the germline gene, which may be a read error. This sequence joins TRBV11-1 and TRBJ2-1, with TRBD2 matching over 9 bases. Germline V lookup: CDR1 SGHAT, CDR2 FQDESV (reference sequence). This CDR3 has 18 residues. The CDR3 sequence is CASSLYLSAGGSFNEQFF. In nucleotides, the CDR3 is TGTGCCAGCAGCTTATACCTGTCCGCGGGAGGGTCCTTCAATGAGCAGTTCTTC.

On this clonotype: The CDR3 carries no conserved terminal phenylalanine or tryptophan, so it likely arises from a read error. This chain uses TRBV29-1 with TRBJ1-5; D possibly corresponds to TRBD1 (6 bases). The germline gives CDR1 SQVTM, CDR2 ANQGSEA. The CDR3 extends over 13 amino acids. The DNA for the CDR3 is TGTAGCGCCGGAGGGGGAGCGAGTCAGCCCCAGCATTCT. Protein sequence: CSAGGGASQPQHS.

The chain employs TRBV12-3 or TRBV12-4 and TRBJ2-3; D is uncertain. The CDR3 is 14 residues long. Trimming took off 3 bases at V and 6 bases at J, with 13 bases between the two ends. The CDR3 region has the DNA TGTGCCAGCAGTTTCACAGTAGGTGTGGATACGCAGTATTTT. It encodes CASSFTVGVDTQYF.